These 6 T cell receptor beta chains originate from one sample sequenced in a study of blood T cell repertoires in COVID-19. Sequencing used immunoSEQ multiplex PCR; TCRdb keeps in-frame clones, though not all of them. The sample records about 200,000 clones, roughly nine tenths being singletons. The sample consisted of peripheral blood. These receptors were taken from a woman in her forties or fifties with COVID-19, enrolled during active disease.

The chain is built from TRBV11-2 and TRBJ2-1, with 9 bases lining up with TRBD1. This CDR3 has 17 residues. J was trimmed by 4 bases and V by 4 bases; bases with no gene match: 11. Germline CDR1 is SGHAT and CDR2 is FQNNGV. As DNA, the CDR3 is TGTGCCAGCAGCTCACCGGACAGGGGAGGTTATTACAATGAGCAGTTCTTC. Translation gives CASSSPDRGGYYNEQFF.

CDR3 region: CASSTRDRGYNEQFF. The CDR3 DNA follows: TGTGCCAGCAGCACTAGGGACAGGGGCTACAATGAGCAGTTCTTC. The gene calls are TRBV11-3 and TRBJ2-1; 10 bases are shared with TRBD1. Germline loops: CDR1 SGHNT, CDR2 YENEEA. There are 15 residues in the CDR3. J gave up 3 bases and V 5 bases, and 4 bases lay outside the gene matches.

This chain connects TRBV14 to TRBJ2-1, with 13 bases matching TRBD2. The germline CDR1 and CDR2 sequences are SGHDN and FVKESK. Trimming at V came to 4 bases and at J to 4 bases, leaving 1 base not matched to a gene. The CDR3 length is 15 residues. The CDR3 region is CASSRTSGGYNEQFF. The CDR3 DNA reads TGTGCCAGCAGCCGGACTAGCGGGGGTTACAATGAGCAGTTCTTC.

This chain joins TRBV5-5 and TRBJ2-6; 9 bases fit TRBD1. The CDR3 contains 20 residues. Germline V gene sequence: CDR1 SGHKS, CDR2 YYEKEE (reference sequence). Germline trimming cut 1 base from V and 0 bases from J; bases unmatched to any gene: 11. CDR3 sequence reads: CASSLTVWGQGVSGANVLTF. CDR3 nucleotides: TGTGCCAGCAGCTTGACCGTCTGGGGACAGGGAGTCTCTGGGGCCAACGTCCTGACTTTC.

The chain joins TRBV10-1 to TRBJ1-1; D perhaps matches TRBD1 (6 bases). Deletions cut 1 base from V and 7 bases from J, with 13 bases between. Per germline, CDR1 WNHNN and CDR2 SYGVQD (reference sequence). CDR3 size: 14 residues. The CDR3 DNA is TGCGCCAGCAGTGAGTACAGGGACATGCTTGAAGCTTTCTTT. It encodes CASSEYRDMLEAFF.

The V gene is TRBV27, the J gene TRBJ2-7, with TRBD2 matching over 8 bases. Trimming removed 3 bases from V and 6 bases from J; junction bases left unmatched: 13. The germline CDR1 and CDR2 sequences are MNHEY and SMNVEV (reference sequence). The CDR3 contains 16 residues. CDR3 residues: CASSLKAGGLSPEQYF. DNA for the CDR3: TGTGCCAGCAGTTTGAAGGCGGGGGGACTCTCCCCCGAGCAGTACTTC.